This T cell receptor (beta chain) was obtained from a study of breast tumors, draining lymph nodes, adjacent tissues. Overall study findings and caveats: Tumor repertoires ranked between lymph nodes and nontumor tissue in diversity, with V and J gene preferences.

TCRdb re-analysed the multiplex PCR reads in MiXCR, keeping a single row per CDR3 protein. The top ten hold about 3.8% of the sample, which has about 180,000 distinct CDR3 sequences, about 34% seen once. The CDR3 length is 15 residues. Germline CDR1 SGDLS, CDR2 YYNGEE. V was pared by 0 bases and J by 3 bases, with 10 bases between. This clonotype was found many times. Its matching antigen is unknown. Breast cancer patients provided tissue from their axillary draining lymph nodes. This TCR was sampled from a female donor with breast cancer. Some clones in this sample may be carry-over from other donors' samples. J is TRBJ2-1 and V is TRBV9; perhaps TRBD1 as D (6 bases). The sequenced sample consisted of axillary lymph node tissue. The CDR3, as DNA: TGTGCCAGCAGCGTAGGGACAGAGAACTACAATGAGCAGTTCTTC. Protein product: CASSVGTENYNEQFF.